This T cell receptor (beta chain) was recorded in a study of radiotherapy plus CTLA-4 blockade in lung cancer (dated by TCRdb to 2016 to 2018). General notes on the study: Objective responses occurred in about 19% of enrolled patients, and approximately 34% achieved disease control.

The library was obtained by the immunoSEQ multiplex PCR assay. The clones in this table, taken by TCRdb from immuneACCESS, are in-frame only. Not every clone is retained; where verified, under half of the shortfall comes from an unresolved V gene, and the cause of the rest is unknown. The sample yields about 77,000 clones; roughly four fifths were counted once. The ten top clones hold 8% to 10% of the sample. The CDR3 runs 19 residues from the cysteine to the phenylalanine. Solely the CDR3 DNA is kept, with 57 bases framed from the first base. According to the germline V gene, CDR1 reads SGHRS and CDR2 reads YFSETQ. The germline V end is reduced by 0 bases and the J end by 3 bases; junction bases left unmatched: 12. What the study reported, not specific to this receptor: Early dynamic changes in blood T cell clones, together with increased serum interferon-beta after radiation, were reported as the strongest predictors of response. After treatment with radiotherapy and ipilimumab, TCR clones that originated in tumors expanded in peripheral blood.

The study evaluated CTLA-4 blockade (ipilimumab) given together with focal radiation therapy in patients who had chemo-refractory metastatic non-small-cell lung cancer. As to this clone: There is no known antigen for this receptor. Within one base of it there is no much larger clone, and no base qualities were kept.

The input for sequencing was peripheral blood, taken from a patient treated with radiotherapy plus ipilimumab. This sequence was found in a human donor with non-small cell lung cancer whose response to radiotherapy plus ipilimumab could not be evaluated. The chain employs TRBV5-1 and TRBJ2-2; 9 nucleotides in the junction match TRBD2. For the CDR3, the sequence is CASSLAPLTSGVYTGELFF. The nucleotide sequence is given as TGCGCCAGCAGCTTGGCCCCCTTGACTAGCGGAGTATACACCGGGGAGCTGTTTTTT.